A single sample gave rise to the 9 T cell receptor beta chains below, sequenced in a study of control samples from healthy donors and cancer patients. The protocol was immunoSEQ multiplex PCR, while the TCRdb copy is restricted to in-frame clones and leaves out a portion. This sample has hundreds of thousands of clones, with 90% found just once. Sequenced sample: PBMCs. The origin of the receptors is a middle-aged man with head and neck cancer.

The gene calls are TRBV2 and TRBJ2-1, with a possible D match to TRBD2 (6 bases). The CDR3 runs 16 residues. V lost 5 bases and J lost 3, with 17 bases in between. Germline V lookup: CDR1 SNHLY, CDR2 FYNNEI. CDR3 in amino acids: CASSPGPGEVYNEQFF. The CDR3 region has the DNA TGTGCCAGCAGTCCCGGTCCGGGAGAAGTCTACAATGAGCAGTTCTTC.

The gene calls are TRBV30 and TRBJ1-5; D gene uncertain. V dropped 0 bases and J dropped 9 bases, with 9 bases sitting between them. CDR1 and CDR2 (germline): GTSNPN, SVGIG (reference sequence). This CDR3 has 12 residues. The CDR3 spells CAWSVGDTPQHF. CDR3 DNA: TGTGCCTGGAGTGTCGGGGATACGCCCCAGCATTTT.

Written as DNA, the CDR3 is TGTGCCAGCAGTGAAGGGGGGGGGCAACTTACATACGAGCAGTACTTC. Its protein is CASSEGGGQLTYEQYF. The V call is TRBV6-1, the J call TRBJ2-7; tentatively, D is TRBD2 (7 bases). Trimming took 1 base from V and 4 from J, leaving 17 bases between them. CDR3 length: 16 amino acids. In germline, CDR1 is MNHNS, CDR2 SASEGT.

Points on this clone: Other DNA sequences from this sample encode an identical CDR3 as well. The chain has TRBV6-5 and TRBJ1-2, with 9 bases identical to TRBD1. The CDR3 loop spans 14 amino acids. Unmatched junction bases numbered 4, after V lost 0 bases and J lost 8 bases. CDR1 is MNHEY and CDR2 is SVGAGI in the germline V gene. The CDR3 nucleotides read TGTGCCAGCAGTTACTCGGGACAGGGAGTCGGCTACACCTTC. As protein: CASSYSGQGVGYTF.

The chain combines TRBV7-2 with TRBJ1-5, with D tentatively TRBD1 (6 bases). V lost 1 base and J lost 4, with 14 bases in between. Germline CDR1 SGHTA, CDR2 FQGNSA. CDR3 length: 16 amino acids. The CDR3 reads CASSLVRGSGNQPQHF. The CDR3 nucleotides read TGTGCCAGCAGCTTAGTCAGGGGCTCGGGGAATCAGCCCCAGCATTTT.

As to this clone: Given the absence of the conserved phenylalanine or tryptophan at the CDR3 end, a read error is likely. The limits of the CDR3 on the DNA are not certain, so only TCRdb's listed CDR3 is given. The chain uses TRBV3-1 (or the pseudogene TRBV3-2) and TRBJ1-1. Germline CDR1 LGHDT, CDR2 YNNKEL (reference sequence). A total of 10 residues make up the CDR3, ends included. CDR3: CASSQDPRLR.

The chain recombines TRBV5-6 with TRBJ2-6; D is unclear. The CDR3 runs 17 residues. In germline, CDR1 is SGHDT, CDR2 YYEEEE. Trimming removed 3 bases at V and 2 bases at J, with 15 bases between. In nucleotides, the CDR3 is TGTGCCAGCAGCTCGACCTTGATTTCGACTGGGGCCAACGTCCTGACTTTC. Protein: CASSSTLISTGANVLTF.

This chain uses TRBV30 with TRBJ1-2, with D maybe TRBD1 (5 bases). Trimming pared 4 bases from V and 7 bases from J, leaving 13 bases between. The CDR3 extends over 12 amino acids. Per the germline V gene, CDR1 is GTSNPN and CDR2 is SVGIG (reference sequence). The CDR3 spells CAWTVGGFGYTF. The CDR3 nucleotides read TGTGCCTGGACCGTTGGGGGTTTTGGCTACACCTTC.

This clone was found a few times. The CDR3 DNA follows: TGTGCCAGTAGTATCTTAAGGGAGGGCTCGGGCTACACCTTC. It encodes CASSILREGSGYTF. The chain is built from TRBV19 and TRBJ1-2, with D unresolved. The V and J ends lost 3 bases and 8 bases respectively, with 16 bases between them. The CDR3 loop spans 14 amino acids. Germline V gene lookup returns CDR1 LNHDA and CDR2 SQIVND (reference sequence).